These 25 T cell receptor beta chains share one sample of origin, sequenced in a study of blood T cell repertoires in COVID-19. Generated by immunoSEQ multiplex PCR, the TCRdb table keeps only in-frame clones and is missing some. Among 350,000 to 450,000 clones, about 90% were seen once, and the ten largest hold about 2.3%. The sequenced material came from peripheral blood. These receptors all stem from a woman aged 55 to 70 with COVID-19, enrolled during active disease.

The chain has TRBV5-6 and TRBJ2-7; D is unclear. V was shortened by 3 bases and J by 3 bases, with 4 bases between the two germline ends. The CDR3 runs to 11 residues. Looked up from germline, CDR1 is SGHDT and CDR2 is YYEEEE. CDR3 protein: CASSSGYEQYF. CDR3 nucleotides: TGTGCCAGCAGCTCGGGCTACGAGCAGTACTTC.

There are a few counts of this clone. The chain couples TRBV7-9 to TRBJ1-2; D might be TRBD1 (5 bases). The CDR3 spans 12 residues. Germline V CDR1 and CDR2: SEHNR, FQNEAQ (reference sequence). Trimming removed 6 bases from V and 6 bases from J, with 11 bases in between. CDR3 region: CASRRTYDGYTF. CDR3 bases: TGTGCCAGCAGACGGACATACGATGGCTACACCTTC.

This sequence joins TRBV24-1 and TRBJ2-3; D is ambiguous. This CDR3 region has 16 residues. Germline CDR1 reads KGHDR; CDR2 reads SFDVKD. V shed 2 bases and J shed 5 bases, with 16 bases lying between them. The CDR3 sequence is CATSDSTKPRGDTQYF. CDR3 nucleotide sequence: TGTGCCACCAGTGATTCGACGAAACCACGAGGAGATACGCAGTATTTT.

V and J are TRBV5-1 and TRBJ2-3; TRBD2 matches 9 bases. CDR1 SGHRS and CDR2 YFSETQ come from the germline V gene. The CDR3 consists of 15 residues. V was pared by 4 bases and J by 1 base, with 4 bases of the junction left unmatched. Written as DNA, the CDR3 is TGCGCCAGCAGCCTTATAGCGGGGGGCACAGATACGCAGTATTTT. Protein product: CASSLIAGGTDTQYF.

In its sample, this clone was seen once. This chain joins TRBV7-9 and TRBJ1-5; TRBD1 matches at 7 bases. V was pared by 7 bases and J by 5 bases, with 14 bases of the junction left unmatched. The CDR3 runs to 16 residues. Per germline, CDR1 SEHNR and CDR2 FQNEAQ (reference sequence). The CDR3 is CASIDLGAGGHQPQHF. The DNA for the CDR3 is TGTGCCAGCATCGATTTGGGGGCAGGGGGGCATCAGCCCCAGCATTTT. Combining the CDR3 with reference TRBV7-9 and TRBJ1-5 gives the whole variable domain DTGVSQNPRHKITKRGQNVTFRCDPISEHNRLYWYRQTLGQGPEFLTYFQNEAQLEKSRLLSDRFSAERPKGSFSTLEIQRTEQGDSAMYLCASIDLGAGGHQPQHFGDGTRLSIL.

This chain uses TRBV14 with TRBJ2-4, with 8 bases matching TRBD1. The V and J ends lost 0 bases and 8 bases, in that order; junction bases with no gene match: 12. This CDR3 spans 17 amino acids. The germline CDR1 and CDR2 sequences are SGHDN and FVKESK. In DNA, the CDR3 is TGTGCCAGCAGCCAAGACCCCCCTCGACAGGGGATAGACATTCAGTACTTC. It yields the protein CASSQDPPRQGIDIQYF.

The rearrangement uses TRBV11-3 and TRBJ2-1, with 12 bases fitting TRBD2. Per the germline V gene, CDR1 is SGHNT and CDR2 is YENEEA. This CDR3 contains 17 residues. With V trimmed by 3 bases and J by 0 bases, 3 bases remained unmatched. CDR3 sequence: CASSLTSGRGSYNEQFF. DNA of the CDR3: TGTGCCAGCAGCTTGACTAGCGGGAGAGGCTCCTACAATGAGCAGTTCTTC.

The genes are TRBV13 and TRBJ1-2; possibly TRBD1 for D (6 bases). The CDR3 covers 15 residues. V lost 3 bases and J 1 base, leaving 12 bases between the germline ends. The V gene's germline CDR1 is PRHDT and CDR2 FYEKMQ (reference sequence). This chain's CDR3 is CASSFRTVLNYGYTF. The CDR3 DNA follows: TGTGCCAGCAGCTTCCGGACAGTCCTTAACTATGGCTACACCTTC.

DNA of the CDR3: TGTGCCAGCAGTACAGGGCTCACCGGGGAGCTGTTTTTT. Its translation is CASSTGLTGELFF. V usage is TRBV2 and J usage is TRBJ2-2, with a weak D call TRBD1 (6 bases). Trimming stripped 5 bases from V and 4 bases from J, with 8 bases between. Germline assignment: CDR1 SNHLY and CDR2 FYNNEI. The CDR3 spans 13 residues.

This clone was seen just once. The CDR3 loop reads CASSYGGAGEGSQPQHF. CDR3 bases: TGTGCCAGCAGTTACGGTGGGGCAGGGGAGGGGAGTCAGCCCCAGCATTTT. J is TRBJ1-5 and V is TRBV6-2 or TRBV6-3; perhaps TRBD1 as D (6 bases). The germline V and J ends were trimmed by 2 bases and 6 bases, with 20 bases remaining between them. Germline CDR1 reads MNHEY; CDR2 reads SVGEGT. The CDR3 loop spans 17 amino acids.

V and J are TRBV4-2 and TRBJ1-1, with D perhaps TRBD1 (6 bases). Trimming took off 2 bases at V and 3 bases at J, with 7 bases between the two ends. Per germline, CDR1 LGHNA and CDR2 YNFKEQ. The CDR3 sequence is 13 residues long. In DNA form, the CDR3 reads TGTGCCAGCAGCCAATCAGGGGACACTGAAGCTTTCTTT. It translates to CASSQSGDTEAFF.

V is TRBV7-9 and J is TRBJ1-2, with no clear D. CDR1 and CDR2 from the germline V gene are SEHNR and FQNEAQ (reference sequence). V lost 10 bases, J lost 0 bases, and 21 bases lay in between. The CDR3 sequence is 16 residues long. The CDR3 loop is CATSTEVILSNYGYTF. The CDR3 nucleotides read TGTGCCACCTCCACTGAAGTAATCCTTTCTAACTATGGCTACACCTTC.

The rearrangement links TRBV5-1 to TRBJ1-1; 7 positions agree with TRBD1. The germline CDR1 and CDR2 sequences are SGHRS and YFSETQ. The CDR3 consists of 12 residues. The trim removed 4 bases at V and 8 bases at J, leaving 5 bases unmatched. The CDR3: CASSTTGDEAFF. The CDR3, as DNA: TGCGCCAGCAGCACTACAGGGGACGAAGCTTTCTTT.

This chain joins TRBV29-1 and TRBJ2-3; 10 nucleotides align to TRBD1. CDR1 and CDR2 from the germline V gene are SQVTM and ANQGSEA. V lost 6 bases, J lost 4 bases, and 7 bases stayed unmatched. The CDR3 runs 14 residues. The CDR3 DNA is TGCAGCGTGAAAGGACAGGGGGGCGCAGATACGCAGTATTTT. Its protein is CSVKGQGGADTQYF.

This clone was found once. The chain has TRBV7-9 and TRBJ1-6; weak D call: TRBD1 (6 bases). The germline gives CDR1 SEHNR, CDR2 FQNEAQ (reference sequence). The germline V and J ends were trimmed by 6 bases and 7 bases, with 10 bases remaining between them. This CDR3 is built from 13 residues. The CDR3 spells CASRLGANSPLHF. In nucleotides, the CDR3 is TGTGCCAGCAGGCTGGGGGCGAATTCACCCCTCCACTTT.

The chain uses TRBV5-8 and TRBJ1-2, with 8 nucleotides matching TRBD1. The CDR3 is made up of 14 amino acids. Trimming took 4 bases from V and 2 from J; bases not matched to a gene: 4. From germline, CDR1 is SGHTS and CDR2 YDEGEE. This CDR3 reads CASSQWTGNYGYTF. The CDR3 bases are TGTGCCAGCAGCCAGTGGACAGGGAACTATGGCTACACCTTC.

V usage is TRBV6-1 and J usage is TRBJ1-6; 8 nucleotides match TRBD1. Germline loops: CDR1 MNHNS, CDR2 SASEGT. With 0 bases clipped from V and 5 bases from J, the junction kept 15 bases outside the gene matches. The CDR3 contains 20 residues. The CDR3 loop reads CASSEARIWTGSLNNSPLHF. DNA of the CDR3: TGTGCCAGCAGTGAAGCACGCATTTGGACAGGGAGCCTTAATAATTCACCCCTCCACTTT.

This rearrangement joins TRBV7-6 to TRBJ1-1; maybe TRBD1 (6 bases). CDR3 length: 18 amino acids. Germline loops: CDR1 SGHVS, CDR2 FNYEAQ. The ends were cut back, 2 bases at V and 5 bases at J, with 24 bases in the middle. The CDR3 protein is CASSLITPRGGGWTEAFF. The CDR3 DNA sequence: TGTGCCAGCAGCTTAATTACGCCACGGGGGGGCGGGTGGACTGAAGCTTTCTTT.

The chain uses TRBV10-2 and TRBJ1-2; TRBD1 agrees at 8 bases. The CDR3 consists of 14 residues. The V gene end was trimmed by 6 bases and the J gene end by 0 bases; junction bases not matched to a gene: 3. Germline values: CDR1 WSHSY, CDR2 SAAADI. The DNA of the CDR3 is TGCGCCAGCAGGCCGGGACAGGCTAACTATGGCTACACCTTC. Residues: CASRPGQANYGYTF.

The V call is TRBV18, the J call TRBJ2-1, with 11 nucleotides matching TRBD2. Per the germline V gene, CDR1 is KGHSH and CDR2 is LQKENI. V was clipped by 2 bases and J by 6 bases; unmatched bases: 6. This CDR3 is built from 16 residues. The CDR3 region has the DNA TGTGCCAGCTCACCATGGGGACTAGCGGCCCCCAATGAGCAGTTCTTC. This gives the protein CASSPWGLAAPNEQFF.

V and J are TRBV14 and TRBJ2-7, with a weak D call TRBD2 (6 bases). CDR3 length: 15 residues. Looked up from germline, CDR1 is SGHDN and CDR2 is FVKESK. The V gene lost 1 base and the J gene lost 0 bases, with 10 bases spanning the gap. The CDR3 loop reads CASSQGGGPSYEQYF. Here the CDR3 DNA reads TGTGCCAGCAGCCAAGGCGGAGGGCCCTCCTACGAGCAGTACTTC.

This clone was seen only a few times. This chain links TRBV2 with TRBJ1-5, with TRBD1 as a possible D gene (5 bases). This CDR3 is built from 14 residues. The V end was cut by 6 bases, the J end by 3 bases, with 12 bases between. Germline V gene sequence: CDR1 SNHLY, CDR2 FYNNEI. CDR3 residues: CASRAGHLNQPQHF. The CDR3 DNA reads TGTGCCAGCAGAGCAGGACACCTCAATCAGCCCCAGCATTTT.

The gene calls are TRBV5-1 and TRBJ2-1, with D maybe TRBD1 (5 bases). The CDR3 runs 14 residues. The germline gives CDR1 SGHRS, CDR2 YFSETQ. Trimming removed 0 bases from V and 7 bases from J, with 11 bases in between. The CDR3 loop reads CASSLGGRENEQFF. As DNA, the CDR3 is TGCGCCAGCAGCTTGGGAGGCAGGGAAAATGAGCAGTTCTTC.

The chain couples TRBV24-1 to TRBJ2-3; unclear D gene. Germline lookup yields CDR1 KGHDR and CDR2 SFDVKD. The CDR3 covers 16 residues. Trimming pared 4 bases from V and 0 bases from J, leaving 13 bases between. The CDR3 spells CATSEPDSASTDTQYF. DNA of the CDR3: TGTGCCACCAGTGAACCCGACTCCGCCAGCACAGATACGCAGTATTTT.

The rearrangement links TRBV7-9 to TRBJ2-3; 8 bases agree with TRBD2. This CDR3 contains 16 residues. V trimming: 1 base; J trimming: 7 bases; junction bases outside the gene matches: 10. Germline V gene lookup returns CDR1 SEHNR and CDR2 FQNEAQ (reference sequence). The CDR3 sequence is CASSLGGSGVANTQYF. The CDR3 nucleotides are TGTGCCAGCAGCTTAGGGGGTAGCGGGGTGGCAAATACGCAGTATTTT.